The 4 T cell receptor beta chains below were found in one sample sequenced in a study of technical replicates of blood from a handful of donors. TCRdb's table, derived via immunoSEQ multiplex PCR, lists solely in-frame clones and lacks some. The table records around 89,000 clones, 85% to 95% of them present only once. Material for sequencing was T cells isolated from PBMCs. These receptor sequences come from a human donor in good health.

The V call is TRBV11-2, the J call TRBJ1-2; possibly TRBD1 for D (6 bases). The germline CDR1 and CDR2 sequences are SGHAT and FQNNGV. The CDR3 runs to 17 residues. V lost 1 base and J 1 base, leaving 16 bases between the germline ends. The CDR3 here is CASSLVRTGTYNYGYTF. The CDR3 DNA follows: TGTGCCAGCAGCTTAGTCAGGACCGGGACATATAACTATGGCTACACCTTC.

V usage is TRBV30 and J usage is TRBJ2-7; weak D call: TRBD1 (5 bases). This CDR3 has 12 amino acids. The ends were cut back, 1 base at V and 5 bases at J, with 9 bases in the middle. Per germline, CDR1 GTSNPN and CDR2 SVGIG (reference sequence). CDR3 DNA sequence: TGTGCCTGGAGTGCAGGGTCCGACGAGCAGTACTTC. Amino acid sequence: CAWSAGSDEQYF.

This chain joins TRBV27 and TRBJ2-3, with TRBD1 as a possible D gene (6 bases). CDR3 length: 14 residues. CDR1 MNHEY and CDR2 SMNVEV come from the germline V gene (reference sequence). V was pared by 1 base and J by 3 bases, with 8 bases between. In DNA, the CDR3 is TGTGCCAGCAGTTTATTCGGACAGACAGATACGCAGTATTTT. Translating it yields CASSLFGQTDTQYF.

The genes are TRBV2 and TRBJ2-5; 8 bases are a match to TRBD1. Germline V gene lookup returns CDR1 SNHLY and CDR2 FYNNEI. The CDR3 totals 13 residues. J was trimmed by 5 bases and V by 9 bases; bases with no gene match: 8. The CDR3 coding sequence is TGTGCCAGGGATACAGGGGGTCGGGAGACCCAGTACTTC. Translating gives CARDTGGRETQYF.